The 29 T cell receptor beta chains below all came from one sample that was sequenced in a study of T cells after yellow fever vaccination. TCRdb re-analysed the 5' RACE reads in MiXCR, keeping a single row per CDR3 protein. The sample has more than 450,000 distinct CDR3 sequences, roughly 22% seen once. Sample: PBMCs, taken approximately 22 days after the first yellow fever vaccination. The receptors come from a man between 18 and 29 years old who received the YFV17D yellow fever vaccine.

This clonotype has at least ten counts. The J gene is TRBJ1-5, the V gene TRBV19; D is unclear. Germline V lookup: CDR1 LNHDA, CDR2 SQIVND (reference sequence). The CDR3 runs 14 residues. V lost 3 bases to trimming and J lost 5 bases, with 11 bases between them. CDR3 protein: CASSISRRDQPQHF. CDR3 DNA sequence: TGTGCCAGTAGTATCTCCAGGAGGGATCAGCCCCAGCATTTT.

The table lists this clonotype with a few counts. J is TRBJ1-5 and V is TRBV6-5, with 8 bases that match TRBD1. CDR1 is MNHEY and CDR2 is SVGAGI in the germline V gene. This CDR3 comprises 14 residues. V shed 6 bases, J shed 5 bases, and the junction held 6 bases outside the gene matches. The CDR3 DNA sequence: TGTGCCAGCAGCCGGGCAGGGGGCTATCAGCCCCAGCATTTT. The encoded protein is CASSRAGGYQPQHF.

This clonotype has more than one count but fewer than ten. The rearrangement uses TRBV7-2 and TRBJ1-1, with 9 nucleotides matching TRBD1. The germline gives CDR1 SGHTA, CDR2 FQGNSA. This CDR3 has 15 residues. J gave up 5 bases and V 2 bases, and 6 bases lay outside the gene matches. This CDR3 is CASSLTGTGITEAFF. The CDR3 nucleotides are TGTGCCAGCAGCTTAACCGGGACAGGGATAACTGAAGCTTTCTTT.

This clonotype showed up just a few times. V usage is TRBV7-3 and J usage is TRBJ1-1; the match to TRBD1 covers 10 bases. Germline V gene lookup returns CDR1 SGHTA and CDR2 FQGTGA. The CDR3 consists of 16 residues. After removal of 5 bases from V and 2 bases from J, the junction contained 8 bases not matched to a gene. CDR3 sequence reads: CASSEGQGPANTEAFF. CDR3 nucleotide sequence: TGTGCCAGCAGCGAGGGACAGGGGCCAGCAAACACTGAAGCTTTCTTT. Together with reference TRBV7-3 and TRBJ1-1, the CDR3 gives the full variable domain: GAGVSQTPSNKVTEKGKYVELRCDPISGHTALYWYRQSLGQGPEFLIYFQGTGAADDSGLPNDRFFAVRPEGSVSTLKIQRTERGDSAVYLCASSEGQGPANTEAFFGQGTRLTVV.

The CDR3 spells CASSPDRVFTEAFF. Here the CDR3 DNA reads TGTGCCAGCTCACCGGACAGGGTGTTCACTGAAGCTTTCTTT. The chain employs TRBV18 and TRBJ1-1, with 8 nucleotides matching TRBD1. This CDR3 is 14 amino acids long. CDR1 is KGHSH, CDR2 LQKENI, per germline. The V gene end was trimmed by 3 bases and the J gene end by 4 bases; junction bases not matched to a gene: 4.

This clonotype was found a few times. This rearrangement joins TRBV12-3 or TRBV12-4 to TRBJ1-2; possible D gene TRBD1, 6 bases. The CDR3 runs 13 residues. V was trimmed by 0 bases and J by 6 bases, leaving 8 bases between them. The CDR3 protein is CASSLAHRDGYTF. In DNA, the CDR3 is TGTGCCAGCAGTTTAGCACACAGGGATGGCTACACCTTC.

The chain joins TRBV18 to TRBJ2-5, with 9 bases that match TRBD2. The CDR3 loop spans 14 amino acids. Germline loops: CDR1 KGHSH, CDR2 LQKENI. The V and J ends lost 6 bases and 5 bases, in that order; junction bases with no gene match: 7. The CDR3 loop reads CASSRSGGMETQYF. The CDR3 bases are TGTGCCAGCTCCCGAAGCGGGGGGATGGAGACCCAGTACTTC.

On this clonotype: A junction end diverges from the germline sequence, so it may reflect a read error. The chain uses TRBV4-1 and TRBJ1-6; D gene ambiguous. Per the germline V gene, CDR1 is MGHRA and CDR2 is YSYEKL. The CDR3 is 17 amino acids. The CDR3 sequence is CASSQARGPSDNSPLHF. As DNA, the CDR3 is TGCGCCAGCAGCCAAGCCCGCGGCCCCTCCGATAATTCACCCCTCCACTTT.

This clonotype has a count of ten or more. V usage is TRBV4-1 and J usage is TRBJ1-4; D gene unclear. Trimming cost V 3 bases and J 9 bases, with 23 bases left between them. This CDR3 is 17 amino acids long. Per germline, CDR1 MGHRA and CDR2 YSYEKL. The CDR3 DNA reads TGCGCCAGCAGCCACTCATTACGCGAGGGCGGAATTAAAAAACTGTTTTTT. Translated: CASSHSLREGGIKKLFF.

This clonotype has a handful of counts. V usage is TRBV27 and J usage is TRBJ2-7; D gene uncertain. Germline V gene data show CDR1 as MNHEY and CDR2 as SMNVEV (reference sequence). V gave up 3 bases and J gave up 2 bases, with 8 bases separating them. The CDR3 loop spans 13 amino acids. The DNA of the CDR3 is TGTGCCAGCAGTTTTGGGGTGCCCTACGAGCAGTACTTC. Protein product: CASSFGVPYEQYF.

The chain recombines TRBV9 with TRBJ2-7; D possibly corresponds to TRBD2 (5 bases). Germline V gives CDR1 SGDLS, CDR2 YYNGEE. The CDR3 contains 13 residues. V was cut by 4 bases and J by 3 bases, with 11 bases left in between. The CDR3 loop is CASSNGEIYEQYF. For the CDR3, the DNA is TGTGCCAGCAGCAACGGGGAAATCTACGAGCAGTACTTC.

This chain joins TRBV6-2 or TRBV6-3 and TRBJ1-5, with TRBD1 matching over 7 bases. Per the germline V gene, CDR1 is MNHEY and CDR2 is SVGEGT. The CDR3 covers 16 residues. The trim removed 4 bases at V and 4 bases at J, leaving 10 bases unmatched. As DNA, the CDR3 is TGTGCCAGCAGTTTCTCCGGACAGGTAGTTAATCAGCCCCAGCATTTT. Protein product: CASSFSGQVVNQPQHF.

This clonotype has just a few counts. The chain recombines TRBV28 with TRBJ2-5; the D is unclear. Trimming took off 3 bases at V and 5 bases at J, with 16 bases between the two ends. Per germline, CDR1 MDHEN and CDR2 SYDVKM. This CDR3 is 15 amino acids long. The CDR3, as DNA: TGTGCCAGCAGTTTCCCGAGAGGCTTTGGCGAGACCCAGTACTTC. It specifies CASSFPRGFGETQYF.

This clonotype was picked up a small number of times. The chain joins TRBV7-3 to TRBJ2-1; the D gene is possibly TRBD1 (6 bases). Trimming removed 2 bases at V and 0 bases at J, with 14 bases between. The CDR3 is 17 amino acids. Germline V CDR1 and CDR2: SGHTA, FQGTGA. CDR3 protein: CASSLGGRTTSYNEQFF. CDR3 bases: TGTGCCAGCAGCTTAGGGGGCCGTACAACCTCCTACAATGAGCAGTTCTTC. The full variable domain, in which reference TRBV7-3 and TRBJ2-1 provide the parts outside the CDR3, is GAGVSQTPSNKVTEKGKYVELRCDPISGHTALYWYRQSLGQGPEFLIYFQGTGAADDSGLPNDRFFAVRPEGSVSTLKIQRTERGDSAVYLCASSLGGRTTSYNEQFFGPGTRLTVL.

The chain combines TRBV20-1 with TRBJ2-7; perhaps D is TRBD1 or TRBD2 (5 bases each). Germline CDR1 and CDR2: DFQATT and SNEGSKA (reference sequence). The CDR3 sequence is 13 residues long. Trimming left V 6 bases short and J 7 bases short, with 19 bases between. The DNA for the CDR3 is TGCAGTGCAAGAAGGGGCGGACTCTGGGAGCAGTACTTC. Its protein is CSARRGGLWEQYF.

This clonotype was counted between two and nine times. This chain links TRBV9 with TRBJ2-7, with TRBD2 matching over 7 bases. V was clipped by 2 bases and J by 3 bases; unmatched bases: 5. Looked up from germline, CDR1 is SGDLS and CDR2 is YYNGEE. This CDR3 contains 14 residues. The DNA for the CDR3 is TGTGCCAGCAGCGTTCGGGGGGAAGGCTACGAGCAGTACTTC. Amino acid sequence: CASSVRGEGYEQYF.

The rearrangement links TRBV7-3 to TRBJ2-2; a possible D gene is TRBD1 (6 bases). V was cut by 5 bases and J by 0 bases, with 16 bases left in between. Per the germline V gene, CDR1 is SGHTA and CDR2 is FQGTGA. This CDR3 has 17 residues. The CDR3 DNA reads as TGTGCCAGCAGCACCCTCAAAGGGGACACGAACACCGGGGAGCTGTTTTTT. This codes for CASSTLKGDTNTGELFF.

This clonotype was found a few times. This chain links TRBV5-1 with TRBJ1-1; the D is unclear. The germline V gene encodes CDR1 SGHRS and CDR2 YFSETQ. This CDR3 spans 14 amino acids. V lost 3 bases to trimming and J lost 7 bases, with 16 bases between them. Here the CDR3 reads CASSWPGGEGEAFF. The CDR3 DNA reads as TGCGCCAGCAGCTGGCCGGGCGGGGAGGGTGAAGCTTTCTTT.

The chain has TRBV3-1 and TRBJ1-5; D is ambiguous. Trimming shortened V by 1 base and J by 5 bases, and 15 bases separated the two germline ends. The CDR3 has 16 amino acids. Germline lookup yields CDR1 LGHDT and CDR2 YNNKEL (reference sequence). This CDR3 is CASSQVFDSGHQPQHF. The DNA of the CDR3 is TGTGCCAGCAGCCAAGTGTTCGACTCCGGGCATCAGCCCCAGCATTTT.

This clonotype turned up a few times. V usage is TRBV20-1 and J usage is TRBJ1-1; 11 nucleotides line up with TRBD1. Losses at the gene ends were 5 bases for V and 4 bases for J; bases not matched to a gene: 6. The CDR3 has 14 amino acids. From germline, CDR1 is DFQATT and CDR2 SNEGSKA (reference sequence). The DNA of the CDR3 is TGCAGTGCTCCGCGGACAGGGGGCTTCACTGAAGCTTTCTTT. It specifies CSAPRTGGFTEAFF.

The sample holds a few counts of this clonotype. The J gene is TRBJ2-7, the V gene TRBV27; TRBD1 matches 7 bases. Germline V CDR1 and CDR2: MNHEY, SMNVEV (reference sequence). J lost 4 bases, V lost 2 bases, and 11 bases had no gene match. The CDR3 sequence is 16 residues long. The chain's CDR3 is CASSLAPRGLGYEQYF. CDR3 coding DNA: TGTGCCAGCAGTTTAGCCCCTAGGGGGCTTGGGTACGAGCAGTACTTC.

This clonotype appeared a few times. The chain has TRBV2 and TRBJ2-7, with D perhaps matching TRBD1 or TRBD2 (5 bases each). V was cut by 8 bases and J by 2 bases, with 13 bases left in between. Germline CDR1 is SNHLY and CDR2 is FYNNEI. This CDR3 has 13 residues. The DNA of the CDR3 is TGTGCCAGCGGGACCCACCGCGCCTACGAGCAGTACTTC. It specifies CASGTHRAYEQYF.

The V gene is TRBV7-2, the J gene TRBJ2-5, with 12 bases that match TRBD2. This CDR3 region has 15 residues. Germline V gene data show CDR1 as SGHTA and CDR2 as FQGNSA. Trimming removed 9 bases from V and 3 bases from J; junction bases left unmatched: 8. The CDR3 nucleotides are TGTGCCAGTAATGTGGCTAGCGGGGGGGAAGAGACCCAGTACTTC. Translated: CASNVASGGEETQYF.

This chain connects TRBV12-3 or TRBV12-4 to TRBJ2-1, with TRBD1 identical over 8 bases. The CDR3 is made up of 15 amino acids. Unmatched junction bases numbered 8, after V lost 7 bases and J lost 3 bases. CDR3 sequence reads: CASTPGTGVYNEQFF. CDR3 coding DNA: TGTGCCAGCACCCCAGGGACAGGAGTCTACAATGAGCAGTTCTTC.

V is TRBV6-5 and J is TRBJ1-2; D unclear. With 0 bases removed from V and 0 bases from J, the gap between germline ends came to 5 bases. This CDR3 has 14 amino acids. Germline V lookup: CDR1 MNHEY, CDR2 SVGAGI. For the CDR3, the DNA is TGTGCCAGCAGTTACTCCTTGGCTAACTATGGCTACACCTTC. As protein: CASSYSLANYGYTF.

J is TRBJ1-3 and V is TRBV12-3 or TRBV12-4; weak D call: TRBD1 (6 bases). CDR3 length: 16 amino acids. Trimming took 5 bases from V and 0 from J, leaving 14 bases between them. CDR3 region: CASSNDRPLSGNTIYF. The CDR3, as DNA: TGTGCCAGCAGTAACGACAGGCCTCTCTCTGGAAACACCATATATTTT.

This chain joins TRBV6-5 and TRBJ1-1; perhaps TRBD1 as D (6 bases). The CDR3 runs to 13 residues. Trimming removed 4 bases at V and 9 bases at J, with 15 bases between. Germline lookup yields CDR1 MNHEY and CDR2 SVGAGI. CDR3 residues: CASSSLGGYQAFF. CDR3 nucleotide sequence: TGTGCCAGCAGTTCCCTAGGGGGATACCAAGCTTTCTTT.

This clonotype was seen more than once but under ten times. V gene TRBV20-1 combines with J gene TRBJ2-3; possibly TRBD2 for D (6 bases). The V gene lost 4 bases and the J gene lost 2 bases, with 7 bases spanning the gap. Germline values: CDR1 DFQATT, CDR2 SNEGSKA (reference sequence). This CDR3 has 12 amino acids. The CDR3 region is CSATGDTDTQYF. The CDR3 nucleotides read TGCAGTGCTACGGGGGACACAGATACGCAGTATTTT.

CDR3 DNA sequence: TGTGCCAGCAGCTTAGAGTGGGGACAGGGCGACGGGGAGACCCAGTACTTC. Its protein is CASSLEWGQGDGETQYF. V gene TRBV7-6 combines with J gene TRBJ2-5; 9 nucleotides agree with TRBD1. V dropped 1 base and J dropped 5; count of bases not matched to a gene: 11. The CDR3 loop spans 17 amino acids. Germline CDR1 reads SGHVS; CDR2 reads FNYEAQ.